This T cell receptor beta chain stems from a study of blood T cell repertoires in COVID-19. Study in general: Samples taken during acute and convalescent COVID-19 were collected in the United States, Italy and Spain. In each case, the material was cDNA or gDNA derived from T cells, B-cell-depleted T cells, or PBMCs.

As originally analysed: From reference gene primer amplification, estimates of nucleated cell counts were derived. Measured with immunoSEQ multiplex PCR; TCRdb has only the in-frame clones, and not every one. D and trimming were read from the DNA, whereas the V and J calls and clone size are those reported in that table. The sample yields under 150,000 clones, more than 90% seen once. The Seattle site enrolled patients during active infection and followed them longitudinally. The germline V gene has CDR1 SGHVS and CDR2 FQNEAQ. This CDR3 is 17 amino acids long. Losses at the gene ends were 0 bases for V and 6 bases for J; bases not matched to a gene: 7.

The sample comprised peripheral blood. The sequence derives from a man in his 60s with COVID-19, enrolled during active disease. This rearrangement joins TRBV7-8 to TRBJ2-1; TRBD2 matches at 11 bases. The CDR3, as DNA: TGTGCCAGCAGCTTAGCCCGGGGTAGCGGGAGGGCCAATGAGCAGTTCTTC. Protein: CASSLARGSGRANEQFF.